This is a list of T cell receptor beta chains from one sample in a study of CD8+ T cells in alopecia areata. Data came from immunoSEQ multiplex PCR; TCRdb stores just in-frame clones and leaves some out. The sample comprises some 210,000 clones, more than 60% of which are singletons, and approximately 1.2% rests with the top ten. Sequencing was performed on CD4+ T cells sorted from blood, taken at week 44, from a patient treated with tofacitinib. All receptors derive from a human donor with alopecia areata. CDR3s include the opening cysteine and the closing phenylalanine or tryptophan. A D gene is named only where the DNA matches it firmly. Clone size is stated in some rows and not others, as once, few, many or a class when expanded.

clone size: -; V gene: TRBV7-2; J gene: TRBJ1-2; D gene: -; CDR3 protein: CASSLALGAYNGYTF; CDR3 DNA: TGTGCCAGCAGCTTAGCTTTGGGGGCCTATAATGGCTACACCTTC
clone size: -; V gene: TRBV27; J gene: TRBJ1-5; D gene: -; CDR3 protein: CASSPNYSNQPQHF; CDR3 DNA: TGTGCCAGCTCCCCGAATTATAGCAATCAGCCCCAGCATTTT
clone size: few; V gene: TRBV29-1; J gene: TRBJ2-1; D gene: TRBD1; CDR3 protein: CSVEDGNRGFLRYEQFF; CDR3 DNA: TGCAGCGTTGAAGATGGGAACAGGGGGTTCCTCAGATATGAGCAGTTCTTC
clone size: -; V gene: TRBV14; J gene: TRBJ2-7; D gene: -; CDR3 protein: CASSQAPEGSYEQYF; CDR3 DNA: TGTGCCAGCAGCCAAGCTCCTGAGGGATCCTACGAGCAGTACTTC
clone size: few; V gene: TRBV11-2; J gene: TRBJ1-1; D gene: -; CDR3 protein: CASSTQPSVSAEAFF; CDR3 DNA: TGTGCCAGCAGCACCCAACCCAGTGTTTCAGCTGAAGCTTTCTTT
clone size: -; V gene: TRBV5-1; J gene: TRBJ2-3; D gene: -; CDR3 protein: CASSNSQGFSDTQYF; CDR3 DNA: TGCGCCAGCAGCAACAGCCAAGGATTCTCAGATACGCAGTATTTT
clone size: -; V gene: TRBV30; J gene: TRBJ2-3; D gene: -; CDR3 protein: CAWRRDFTDTQYF; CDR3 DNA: TGTGCCTGGAGACGGGACTTCACAGATACGCAGTATTTT
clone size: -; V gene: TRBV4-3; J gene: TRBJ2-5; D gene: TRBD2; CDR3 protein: CASSPRLSGRGQETQYF; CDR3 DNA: TGCGCCAGCAGCCCGAGACTGTCGGGGAGGGGCCAAGAGACCCAGTACTTC
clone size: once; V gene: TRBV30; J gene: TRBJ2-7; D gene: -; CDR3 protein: CAWRNLGASYEQYF; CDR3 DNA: TGTGCCTGGCGGAATTTGGGGGCCTCCTACGAGCAGTACTTC
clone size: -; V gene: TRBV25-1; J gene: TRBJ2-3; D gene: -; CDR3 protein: CASSDAGRSTDTQYF; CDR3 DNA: TGTGCCAGCAGTGATGCAGGGAGGTCCACAGATACGCAGTATTTT
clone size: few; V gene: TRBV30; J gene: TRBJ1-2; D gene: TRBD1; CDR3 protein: CAWSVVSDRGGGGYTF; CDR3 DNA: TGTGCCTGGAGTGTGGTTTCGGACAGGGGGGGAGGTGGCTACACCTTC
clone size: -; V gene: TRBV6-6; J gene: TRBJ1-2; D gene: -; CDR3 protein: CASRGYSQGREGYTF; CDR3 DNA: TGTGCCAGCAGAGGATATTCCCAGGGACGTGAAGGCTACACCTTC
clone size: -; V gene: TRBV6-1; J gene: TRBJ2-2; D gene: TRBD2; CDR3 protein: CASSPGTSLLGELFF; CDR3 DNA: TGTGCCAGCAGCCCCGGGACTAGTTTGCTAGGGGAGCTGTTTTTT
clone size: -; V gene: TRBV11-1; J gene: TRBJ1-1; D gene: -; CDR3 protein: CASSLAGGGTEAFF; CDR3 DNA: TGTGCCAGCAGCTTAGCCGGGGGAGGCACTGAAGCTTTCTTT
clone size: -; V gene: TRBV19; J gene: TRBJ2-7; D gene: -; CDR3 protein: CASSISRGEQYF; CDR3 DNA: TGTGCCAGTAGTATAAGTCGTGGTGAGCAGTACTTC
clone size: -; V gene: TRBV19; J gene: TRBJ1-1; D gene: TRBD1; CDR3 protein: CASRPPTGTYTEAFF; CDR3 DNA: TGTGCCAGTAGGCCCCCGACAGGGACCTACACTGAAGCTTTCTTT
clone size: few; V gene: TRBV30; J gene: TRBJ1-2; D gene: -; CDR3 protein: CAWIPPGYGYTF; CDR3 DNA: TGTGCCTGGATTCCGCCGGGCTATGGCTACACCTTC